The sequence of this TCR beta chain was determined in a study of blood T cell repertoires in COVID-19. Overall study context: Italy, Spain and the United States were the sources of the convalescent and acute COVID-19 samples. In each case, the material was cDNA or gDNA derived from T cells, B-cell-depleted T cells, or PBMCs.

Germline CDR1 reads MNHEY; CDR2 reads SMNVEV (reference sequence). This CDR3 contains 13 residues. V trimming: 6 bases; J trimming: 8 bases; junction bases outside the gene matches: 6. Per the original data handling: For nucleated cells, counts were estimated from reference gene primer amplification. TCRdb keeps only in-frame clones here, not all; method: immunoSEQ multiplex PCR. That table furnishes V, J and clone size, whereas the DNA furnished D and trimming. The data hold 200,000 to 250,000 clones, with approximately 80% observed a single time. V usage is TRBV27 and J usage is TRBJ1-2; 10 bases are shared with TRBD1. Sequenced sample: peripheral blood. This clonotype was obtained from a woman aged 80 or older with acute or convalescent COVID-19. The CDR3 protein is CASRPTGGKGYTF. In DNA, the CDR3 is TGTGCCAGCAGACCGACAGGGGGCAAAGGCTACACCTTC.